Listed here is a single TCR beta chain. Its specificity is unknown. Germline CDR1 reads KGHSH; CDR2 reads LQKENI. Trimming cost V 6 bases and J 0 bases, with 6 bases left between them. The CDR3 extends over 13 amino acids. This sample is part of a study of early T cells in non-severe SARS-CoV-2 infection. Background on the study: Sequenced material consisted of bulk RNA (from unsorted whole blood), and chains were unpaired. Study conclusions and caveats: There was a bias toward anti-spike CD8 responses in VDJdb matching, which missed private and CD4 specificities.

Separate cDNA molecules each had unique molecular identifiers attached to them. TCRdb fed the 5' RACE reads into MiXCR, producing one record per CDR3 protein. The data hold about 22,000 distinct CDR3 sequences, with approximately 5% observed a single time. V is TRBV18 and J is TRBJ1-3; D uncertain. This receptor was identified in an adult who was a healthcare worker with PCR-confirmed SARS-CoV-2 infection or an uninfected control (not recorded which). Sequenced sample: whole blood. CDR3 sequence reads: CASSDPSGNTIYF. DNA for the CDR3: TGTGCCAGCTCTGACCCCTCTGGAAACACCATATATTTT.